These T cell receptor beta chains were read from a single sample in a study of T cells in Graves' hyperthyroidism and ophthalmopathy. TCRdb called the multiplex PCR reads again in MiXCR, with one record for every CDR3 protein. The table includes fewer than 400,000 distinct CDR3 sequences, 15% to 19% detected once. Sequences were obtained from blood. The receptors stem from a woman aged 18-30 years with Graves' hyperthyroidism that later progressed to Graves' ophthalmopathy. Each CDR3 is given with its conserved first and last residue. D genes are given only for firm matches. Clone size is stated in some rows and not others, as once, few, many or a class when expanded.

>.|TRBV19|TRBJ2-3|.
TGTGCCAGTAGTATGTCGTTCACAGATACGCAGTATTTT
CASSMSFTDTQYF
>once|TRBV4-3|TRBJ2-2|TRBD1
TGCGCCAGCAGCCCCAGTAAGACAGGGGGCGAAGGTCGCACCGGGGAGCTGTTTTTT
CASSPSKTGGEGRTGELFF
>many|TRBV2|TRBJ2-7|TRBD2
TGTGCCAGCAGTGATAGTCTAGCGGGAGGGCCGAATCCCCACGAGCAGTACTTC
CASSDSLAGGPNPHEQYF
>.|TRBV19|TRBJ2-1|.
TGTGCCAGTGGTATTAGGTTCCCAGGGCCTGAGCAGTTCTTC
CASGIRFPGPEQFF
>many|TRBV11-2|TRBJ1-1|TRBD1
TGTGCCAGCAGCCCAGGGGGCACGAACACTGAAGCTTTCTTT
CASSPGGTNTEAFF
>many|TRBV25-1|TRBJ2-3|.
TGTGCCAGCAGTGAATATCTAGCTGGGTGGGGAGATACGCAGTATTTT
CASSEYLAGWGDTQYF
>many|TRBV20-1|TRBJ2-7|.
TGCAGTGCTAGGGAGAGCGGTGACTCCTACGAGCAGTACTTC
CSARESGDSYEQYF
>many|TRBV6-2/TRBV6-3|TRBJ2-7|.
TGTGCCAGCGGACGAGGGTTCTACGAGCAGTACTTC
CASGRGFYEQYF
>many|TRBV28|TRBJ1-6|.
TGTGCCAGCAGTCCCCCGACTGGAAATTCACCCCTCCACTTT
CASSPPTGNSPLHF
>few|TRBV19|TRBJ2-3|TRBD2
TGTGCCAGTAGTCCCCGGACTAGCGGGAGGGCAGATACGCAGTATTTT
CASSPRTSGRADTQYF